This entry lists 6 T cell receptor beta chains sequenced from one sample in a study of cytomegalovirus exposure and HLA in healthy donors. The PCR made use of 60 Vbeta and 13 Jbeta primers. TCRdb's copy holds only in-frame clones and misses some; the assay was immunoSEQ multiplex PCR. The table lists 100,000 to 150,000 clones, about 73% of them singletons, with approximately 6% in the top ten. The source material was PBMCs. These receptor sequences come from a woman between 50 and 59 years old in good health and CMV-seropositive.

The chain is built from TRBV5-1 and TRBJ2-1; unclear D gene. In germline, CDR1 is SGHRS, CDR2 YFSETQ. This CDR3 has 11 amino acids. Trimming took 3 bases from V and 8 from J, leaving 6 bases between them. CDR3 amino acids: CASSSRDEQFF. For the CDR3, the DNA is TGCGCCAGCAGCTCCCGGGATGAGCAGTTCTTC. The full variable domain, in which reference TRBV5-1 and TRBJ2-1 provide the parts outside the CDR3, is KAGVTQTPRYLIKTRGQQVTLSCSPISGHRSVSWYQQTPGQGLQFLFEYFSETQRNKGNFPGRFSGRQFSNSRSEMNVSTLELGDSALYLCASSSRDEQFFGPGTRLTVL.

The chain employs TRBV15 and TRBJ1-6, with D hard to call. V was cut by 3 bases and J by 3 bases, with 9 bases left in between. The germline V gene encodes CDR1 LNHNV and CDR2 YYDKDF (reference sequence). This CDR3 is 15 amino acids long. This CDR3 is CATSSDSFYNSPLHF. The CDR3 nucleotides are TGTGCCACCAGCAGTGACTCCTTCTATAATTCACCCCTCCACTTT.

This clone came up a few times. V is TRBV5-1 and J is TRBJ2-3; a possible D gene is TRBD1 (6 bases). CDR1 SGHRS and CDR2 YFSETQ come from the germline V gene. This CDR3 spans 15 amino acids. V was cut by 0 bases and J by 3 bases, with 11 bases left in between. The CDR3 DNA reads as TGCGCCAGCAGCTTGGGGGCAGGGGTTACAGATACGCAGTATTTT. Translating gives CASSLGAGVTDTQYF.

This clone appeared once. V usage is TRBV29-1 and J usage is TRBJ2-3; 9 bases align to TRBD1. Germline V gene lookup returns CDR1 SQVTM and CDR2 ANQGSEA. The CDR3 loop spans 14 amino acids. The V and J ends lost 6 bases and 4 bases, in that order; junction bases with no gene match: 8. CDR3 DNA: TGCAGCGTAACCGGGACAGGGAGGGCAGATACGCAGTATTTT. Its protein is CSVTGTGRADTQYF.

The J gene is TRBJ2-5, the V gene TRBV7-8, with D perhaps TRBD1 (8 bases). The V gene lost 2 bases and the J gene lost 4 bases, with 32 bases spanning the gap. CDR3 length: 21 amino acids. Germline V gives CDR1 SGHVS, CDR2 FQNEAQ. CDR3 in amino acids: CASSLRWGGRGDRGARETQYF. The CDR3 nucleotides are TGTGCCAGCAGCTTACGGTGGGGGGGGCGGGGCGACAGGGGCGCTCGAGAGACCCAGTACTTC. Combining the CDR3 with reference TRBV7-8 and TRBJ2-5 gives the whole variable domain GAGVSQSPRYKVAKRGQDVALRCDPISGHVSLFWYQQALGQGPEFLTYFQNEAQLDKSGLPSDRFFAERPEGSVSTLKIQRTQQEDSAVYLCASSLRWGGRGDRGARETQYFGPGTRLLVL.

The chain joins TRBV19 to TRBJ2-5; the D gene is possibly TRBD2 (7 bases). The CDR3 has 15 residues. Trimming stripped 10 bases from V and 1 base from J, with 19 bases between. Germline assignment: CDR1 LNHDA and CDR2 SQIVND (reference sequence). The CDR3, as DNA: TGTGCCACTAGGAGGAAGGCGGGGGCCCAAGAGACCCAGTACTTC. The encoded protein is CATRRKAGAQETQYF.